This T cell receptor beta chain was captured by sequencing in a study of T cells in Graves' hyperthyroidism and ophthalmopathy. Germline trimming cut 7 bases from V and 5 bases from J; bases unmatched to any gene: 19. The V gene's germline CDR1 is MDHEN and CDR2 SYDVKM. The CDR3 is made up of 18 amino acids. Regarding the study as a whole: Stable hyperthyroidism was told apart from ophthalmopathy by a model built on 13 V-J features. It was a median roughly 6.5 months before onset that the model predicted ophthalmopathy. Most clonotypes that expanded in the thyroid above 0.001 also showed up in blood.

A remark on this clonotype: The antigen is unknown. Since a much larger clone is just one base distant, this may be a read error.

RNA transcripts yielded amplified TCR beta CDR3 regions. Using the HTBI primer set, a first-round RT-PCR was run on the TCR CDR3. TCRdb processed the multiplex PCR reads anew with MiXCR; each CDR3 protein has one entry. The profile covers fewer than 350,000 distinct CDR3 sequences, with around 19% appearing a single time and roughly 39% taken by the ten largest. Each ophthalmopathy patient scored at least 3 on the Clinical Activity Score and at least 4 on NOSPECS grade, with duration under 3 months. This clonotype was obtained from a man between 50 and 59 years old with Graves' ophthalmopathy. The chain couples TRBV28 to TRBJ2-7, with 11 bases lining up with TRBD2. Source material: blood. The CDR3 protein is CASNVTGTTSGSNHEQYF. The DNA for the CDR3 is TGTGCCAGCAACGTCACAGGGACTACTAGCGGGAGTAACCACGAGCAGTACTTC.